Following are 9 T cell receptor beta chains from one sample sequenced in a study of Graves' ophthalmopathy and Graves' hyperthyroidism. CDR3 regions of TCR beta were amplified from RNA transcripts. The workflow started with a first-round RT-PCR run with HTBI primers and then moved on to a second-round multiplex PCR. MiXCR, run by TCRdb on the multiplex PCR reads, gives a single entry per CDR3 protein. The data hold approximately 700,000 distinct CDR3 sequences, with approximately 40% observed a single time. Specimen: peripheral blood. Receptor source: an adult man with Graves' ophthalmopathy.

The count of this clonotype is one. The gene calls are TRBV29-1 and TRBJ2-2; perhaps TRBD2 as D (5 bases). The CDR3 extends over 13 amino acids. Trimming cost V 4 bases and J 7 bases, with 13 bases left between them. The germline CDR1 and CDR2 sequences are SQVTM and ANQGSEA. CDR3 sequence (DNA): TGCAGCGTTGGAGGGAGCTCCGGCGGGGAGCTGTTTTTT. Translated, it gives CSVGGSSGGELFF.

With regard to this clonotype: A read error may be the cause here, since a much bigger clone is one base away. This likely comes from a read error, as the CDR3 has no conserved phenylalanine or tryptophan at its end. The chain combines TRBV29-1 with TRBJ1-2; D may be TRBD1 (6 bases). Trimming cost V 3 bases and J 5 bases, with 13 bases left between them. The CDR3 contains 13 residues. Germline values: CDR1 SQVTM, CDR2 ANQGSEA. This CDR3 is CSVDRGGGYGYTI. The CDR3 DNA reads as TGCAGCGTTGATAGGGGGGGAGGGTATGGCTACACCATC.

The chain combines TRBV15 with TRBJ2-7; D uncertain. Trimming stripped 9 bases from V and 4 bases from J, with 10 bases between. This CDR3 comprises 11 residues. Germline CDR1 LNHNV, CDR2 YYDKDF (reference sequence). As DNA, the CDR3 is TGTGCCACTCGCCAGACTTACGAGCAGTACTTC. This translates into CATRQTYEQYF.

V is TRBV25-1 and J is TRBJ2-7, with TRBD2 identical over 9 bases. V was clipped by 7 bases and J by 4 bases; unmatched bases: 11. Germline V gene data show CDR1 as MGHDK and CDR2 as SYGVNS. The length of the CDR3 is 15 residues. The CDR3 DNA reads TGTGCCAGCACTAAAGCGAGCGGGAGGACGTACGAGCAGTACTTC. This sequence encodes CASTKASGRTYEQYF.

The sample holds many counts of this clonotype. This chain connects TRBV11-2 to TRBJ1-2, with unresolved D. Germline CDR1 reads SGHAT; CDR2 reads FQNNGV. V gave up 5 bases and J gave up 5 bases, with 12 bases separating them. The CDR3 covers 13 residues. The CDR3 loop reads CASSPAGAYGYTF. CDR3 in DNA: TGTGCCAGCAGCCCCGCGGGAGCTTATGGCTACACCTTC.

This rearrangement joins TRBV7-9 to TRBJ2-7; a possible D gene is TRBD2 (7 bases). CDR1 and CDR2 from the germline V gene are SEHNR and FQNEAQ (reference sequence). The length of the CDR3 is 14 residues. Trimming shortened V by 5 bases and J by 1 base, and 12 bases separated the two germline ends. The DNA for the CDR3 is TGTGCCAGCAGCGAAGGGGGGGTGTCCTACGAGCAGTACTTC. Its translation: CASSEGGVSYEQYF.

About this clonotype itself: It may be a read error: a sequence one base away is much more abundant. The chain carries TRBV11-2 and TRBJ1-6; D possibly corresponds to TRBD1 (5 bases). Germline V lookup: CDR1 SGHAT, CDR2 FQNNGV. V shed 5 bases and J shed 9 bases, with 17 bases lying between them. The CDR3 loop spans 15 amino acids. The CDR3 sequence is CASSVGRDRSSPLHF. CDR3 coding DNA: TGTGCCAGCAGCGTAGGCAGGGACCGAAGTTCACCCCTCCACTTT.

Remarks on this clonotype: A much larger clone lies a single base off, so this may be a read error. A read error is likely, as this CDR3 ends without the conserved phenylalanine or tryptophan. The chain employs TRBV24-1 and TRBJ2-7; D remains unclear. V was clipped by 3 bases and J by 6 bases, with 14 bases between them. The CDR3 contains 14 residues. The germline CDR1 and CDR2 sequences are KGHDR and SFDVKD. CDR3 region: CATSDTDGPCEQYL. The CDR3, as DNA: TGTGCCACCAGTGATACGGACGGACCATGCGAGCAGTACCTC.

The chain employs TRBV25-1 and TRBJ2-7, with TRBD1 matching over 11 bases. The CDR3 spans 16 residues. The V gene end was trimmed by 5 bases and the J gene end by 3 bases; junction bases not matched to a gene: 9. Germline assignment: CDR1 MGHDK and CDR2 SYGVNS. For the CDR3, the DNA is TGTGCCAGCAGTTTCCCGATTGGGACAGGGGGCTACGAGCAGTACTTC. Protein sequence: CASSFPIGTGGYEQYF.